The clone carrying this T cell receptor beta chain was seen only a few times. Its specificity is unknown. Trimming shortened V by 4 bases and J by 6 bases, and 17 bases separated the two germline ends. CDR1 and CDR2 from the germline V gene are SGHRS and YFSETQ. The CDR3 spans 15 residues. The sample comes from a study of beta chain features in type 1 diabetes. Points from the study as a whole: Moderately but significantly shorter TCRB CDR3s were found in Type 1 diabetes patients in all four CD4+ subsets.

Sequencing targeted expressed TCRB transcripts, as all isolated RNA had been reverse transcribed. Produced via immunoSEQ multiplex PCR; TCRdb's table is partial and in-frame only. Altogether 500,000 to 650,000 clones are present, around 12% being singletons, with the ten largest covering more than 0.1%. This sequence was found in a man aged 25-45 years with type 1 diabetes. The chain recombines TRBV5-1 with TRBJ2-1; D may be TRBD1 (7 bases). Sequenced material: naive CD4+ T cells from blood. The CDR3 sequence: CASSAQGGVLNEQFF. DNA of the CDR3: TGCGCCAGCAGCGCCCAGGGGGGCGTGCTCAATGAGCAGTTCTTC.